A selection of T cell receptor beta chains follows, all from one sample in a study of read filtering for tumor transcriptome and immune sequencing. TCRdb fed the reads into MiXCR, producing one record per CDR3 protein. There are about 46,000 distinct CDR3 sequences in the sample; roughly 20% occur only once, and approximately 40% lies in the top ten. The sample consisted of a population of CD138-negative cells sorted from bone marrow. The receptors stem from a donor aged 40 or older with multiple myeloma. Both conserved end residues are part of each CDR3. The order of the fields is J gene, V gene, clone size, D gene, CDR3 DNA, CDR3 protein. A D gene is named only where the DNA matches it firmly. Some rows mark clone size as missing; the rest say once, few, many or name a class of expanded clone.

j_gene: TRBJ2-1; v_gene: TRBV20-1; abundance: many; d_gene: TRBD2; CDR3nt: TGCAGTGCTAACCCCGGGACTAGCGGGAGCTATGAGCAGTTCTTC; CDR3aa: CSANPGTSGSYEQFF
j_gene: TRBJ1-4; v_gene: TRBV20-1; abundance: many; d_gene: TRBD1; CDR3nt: TGCAGTGCTAGAGATCGGCAGGGGGATGAAAAACTGTTTTTT; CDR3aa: CSARDRQGDEKLFF
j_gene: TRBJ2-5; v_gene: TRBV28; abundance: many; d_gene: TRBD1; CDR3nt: TGTGCCAGCACCCTGGGGACAGGAGAGACCCAGTACTTC; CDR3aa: CASTLGTGETQYF
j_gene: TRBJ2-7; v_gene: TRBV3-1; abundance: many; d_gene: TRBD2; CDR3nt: TGTGCCAGCAGCCCGGGCGGGAGCTCCTACGAGCAGTACTTC; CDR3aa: CASSPGGSSYEQYF
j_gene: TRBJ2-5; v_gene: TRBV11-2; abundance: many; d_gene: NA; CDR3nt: TGTGCCAGCAGCTTTGGGACATTGTACCAAGAGACCCAGTACTTC; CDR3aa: CASSFGTLYQETQYF
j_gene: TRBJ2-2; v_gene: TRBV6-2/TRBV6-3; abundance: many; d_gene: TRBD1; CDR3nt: TGTGCCAGCAGTGGGGACAGGTTCAACACCGGGGAGCTGTTTTTT; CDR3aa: CASSGDRFNTGELFF
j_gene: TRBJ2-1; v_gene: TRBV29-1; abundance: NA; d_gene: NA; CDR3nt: NA; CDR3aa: CSVGQGAFNERFF
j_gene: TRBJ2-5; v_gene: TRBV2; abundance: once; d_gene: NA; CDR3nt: TGTGCCTGCCTGGAACATAGCAACGAGTCGGGGGAGACCCAGTACTTC; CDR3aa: CACLEHSNESGETQYF
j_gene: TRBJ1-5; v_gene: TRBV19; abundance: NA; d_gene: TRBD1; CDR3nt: TGTGCCAGTAGTCGAACCGGGACAGGGGACCAGCCCCAGCATTTT; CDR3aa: CASSRTGTGDQPQHF
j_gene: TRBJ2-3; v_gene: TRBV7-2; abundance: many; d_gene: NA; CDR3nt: TGTGCCAGCAGCTTCTACGATACGCAGTATTTT; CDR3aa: CASSFYDTQYF
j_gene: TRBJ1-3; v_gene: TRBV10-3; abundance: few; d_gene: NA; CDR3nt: TGTGCCATCAGCCCGTTGAGCCTGCGCTCTGGAAACACCATATATTTT; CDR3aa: CAISPLSLRSGNTIYF
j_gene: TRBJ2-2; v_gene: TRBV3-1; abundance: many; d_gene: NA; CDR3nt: TGTGCCAGCAGCCAAGATCAACTAGCTCTCGGGGAGCTGTTTTTT; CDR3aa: CASSQDQLALGELFF
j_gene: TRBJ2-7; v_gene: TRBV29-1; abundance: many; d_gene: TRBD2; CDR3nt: TGCAGCGTTGAAGGCCTGGCGGGAGGGAACGAGCAGTACTTC; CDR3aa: CSVEGLAGGNEQYF
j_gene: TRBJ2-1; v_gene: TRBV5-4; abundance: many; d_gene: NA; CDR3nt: TGTGCCAGCAGCTTTGGAGGGCCGTTAGGAAATGAGCAGTTCTTC; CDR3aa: CASSFGGPLGNEQFF
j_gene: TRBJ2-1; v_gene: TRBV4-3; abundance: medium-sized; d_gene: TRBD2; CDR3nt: TGCGCCAGCAGCCACCGTCCTACTAGCGGGAGAGACAATGAGCAGTTCTTC; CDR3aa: CASSHRPTSGRDNEQFF
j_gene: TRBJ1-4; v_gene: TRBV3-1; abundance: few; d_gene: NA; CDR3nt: TGTGCCAGCAGCCCCGTTGCAACTAATGAAAAACTGTTTTTT; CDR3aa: CASSPVATNEKLFF